This T cell receptor beta chain was observed in a study of CD8 T cells in ankylosing spondylitis. Whole-study results and caveats: Clones tied to disease were said to be significantly enriched in matched ankylosing spondylitis synovial fluid. Some of these motif variants have turned up before, in reports on reactive arthritis synovial fluid and blood. In ankylosing spondylitis blood, a motif of roughly eight highly homologous TCR beta variants appeared characteristic.

This clonotype came up a few times. The antigen is undetermined. CDR1 is SGHRS, CDR2 YFSETQ, per germline. V was clipped by 1 base and J by 0 bases, with 8 bases between them. The CDR3 is 16 amino acids. Quantitative 5'-RACE with molecular barcodes produced the TCR beta libraries. TCRdb itself ran the 5' RACE reads through MiXCR, one entry per CDR3 protein. The table lists around 450,000 distinct CDR3 sequences, 26% of them singletons. The sequence came from a male donor with ankylosing spondylitis. This chain joins TRBV5-1 and TRBJ1-6; D call uncertain. Material for sequencing was blood, either unsorted or a sorted T cell fraction (not recorded which). For the CDR3, the DNA is TGCGCCAGCAGCTTGAGGGAGAGCTCCTATAATTCACCCCTCCACTTT. This gives the protein CASSLRESSYNSPLHF.